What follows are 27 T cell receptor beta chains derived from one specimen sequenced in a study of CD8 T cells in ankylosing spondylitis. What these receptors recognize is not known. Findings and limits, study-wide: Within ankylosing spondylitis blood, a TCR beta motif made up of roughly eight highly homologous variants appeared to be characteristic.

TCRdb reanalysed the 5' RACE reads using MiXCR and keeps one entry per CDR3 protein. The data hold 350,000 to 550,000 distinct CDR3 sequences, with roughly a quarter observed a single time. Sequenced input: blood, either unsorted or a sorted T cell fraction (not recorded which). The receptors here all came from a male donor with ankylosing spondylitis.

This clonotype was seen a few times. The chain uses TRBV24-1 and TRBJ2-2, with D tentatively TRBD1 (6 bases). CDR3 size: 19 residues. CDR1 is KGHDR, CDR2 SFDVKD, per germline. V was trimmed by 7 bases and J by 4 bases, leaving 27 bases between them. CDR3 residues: CATSDTGPGRTGSTGELFF. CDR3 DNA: TGTGCCACCAGCGATACAGGGCCTGGGCGGACGGGGAGCACCGGGGAGCTGTTTTTT.

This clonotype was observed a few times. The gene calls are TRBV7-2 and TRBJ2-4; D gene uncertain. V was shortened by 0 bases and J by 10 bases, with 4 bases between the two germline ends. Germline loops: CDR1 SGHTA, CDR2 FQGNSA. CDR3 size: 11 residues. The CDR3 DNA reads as TGTGCCAGCAGCTTAGCGGAAATTCAGTACTTC. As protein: CASSLAEIQYF.

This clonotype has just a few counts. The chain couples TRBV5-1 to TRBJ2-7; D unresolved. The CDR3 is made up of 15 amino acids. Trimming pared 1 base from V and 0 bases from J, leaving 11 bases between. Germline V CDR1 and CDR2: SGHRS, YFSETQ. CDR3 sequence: CASSLTSSPSYEQYF. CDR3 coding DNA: TGCGCCAGCAGCTTGACGTCATCACCCTCCTACGAGCAGTACTTC. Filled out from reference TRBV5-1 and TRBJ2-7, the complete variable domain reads KAGVTQTPRYLIKTRGQQVTLSCSPISGHRSVSWYQQTPGQGLQFLFEYFSETQRNKGNFPGRFSGRQFSNSRSEMNVSTLELGDSALYLCASSLTSSPSYEQYFGPGTRLTVT.

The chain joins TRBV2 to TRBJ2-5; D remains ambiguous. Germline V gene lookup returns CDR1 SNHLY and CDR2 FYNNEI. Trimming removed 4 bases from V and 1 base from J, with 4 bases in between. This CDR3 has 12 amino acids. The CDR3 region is CASSGTQETQYF. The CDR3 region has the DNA TGTGCCAGCAGTGGAACCCAAGAGACCCAGTACTTC.

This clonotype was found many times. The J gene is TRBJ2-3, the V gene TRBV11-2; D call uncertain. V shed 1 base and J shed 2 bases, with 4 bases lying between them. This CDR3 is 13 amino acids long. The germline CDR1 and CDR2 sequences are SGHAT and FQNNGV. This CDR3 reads CASSLGVTDTQYF. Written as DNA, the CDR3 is TGTGCCAGCAGCTTAGGAGTCACAGATACGCAGTATTTT.

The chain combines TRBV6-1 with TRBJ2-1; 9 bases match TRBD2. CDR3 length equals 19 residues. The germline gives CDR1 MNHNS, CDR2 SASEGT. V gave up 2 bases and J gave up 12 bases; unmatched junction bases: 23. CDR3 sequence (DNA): TGTGCCAGCAGTGAAAACGTAGATGGGCTAGCGGGGACCACAATGAGGCAGTTCTTC. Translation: CASSENVDGLAGTTMRQFF.

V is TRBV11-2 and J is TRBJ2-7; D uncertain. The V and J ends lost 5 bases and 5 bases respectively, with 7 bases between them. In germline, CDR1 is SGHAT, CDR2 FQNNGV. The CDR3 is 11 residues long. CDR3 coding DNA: TGTGCCAGCAGCACCTTTGACGAGCAGTACTTC. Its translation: CASSTFDEQYF.

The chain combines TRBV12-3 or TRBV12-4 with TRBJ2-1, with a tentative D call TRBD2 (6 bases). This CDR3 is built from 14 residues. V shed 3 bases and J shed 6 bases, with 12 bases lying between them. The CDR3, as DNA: TGTGCCAGCAGTTTCTCAGTCGGGGGCAATGAGCAGTTCTTC. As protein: CASSFSVGGNEQFF.

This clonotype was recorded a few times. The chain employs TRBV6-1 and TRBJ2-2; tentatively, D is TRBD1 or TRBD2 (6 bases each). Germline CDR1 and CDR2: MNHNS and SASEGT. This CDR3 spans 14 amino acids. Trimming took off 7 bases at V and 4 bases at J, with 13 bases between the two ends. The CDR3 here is CASNRGQRTGELFF. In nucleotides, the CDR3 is TGTGCCAGCAACCGGGGGCAACGCACCGGGGAGCTGTTTTTT.

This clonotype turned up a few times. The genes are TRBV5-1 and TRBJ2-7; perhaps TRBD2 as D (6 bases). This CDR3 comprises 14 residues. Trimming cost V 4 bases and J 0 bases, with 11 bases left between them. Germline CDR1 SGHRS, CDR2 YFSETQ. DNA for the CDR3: TGCGCCAGCAGCGTCAACGGGGGCTCCTACGAGCAGTACGTC. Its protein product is CASSVNGGSYEQYV.

The CDR3 DNA follows: TGCAGTGCTTCCACCCCATCTAGCGGGAGAGGTACCGGGGAGCTGTTTTTT. Translating it yields CSASTPSSGRGTGELFF. This sequence joins TRBV20-1 and TRBJ2-2; 10 positions match TRBD2. Germline CDR1 is DFQATT and CDR2 is SNEGSKA (reference sequence). CDR3 length: 17 residues. V dropped 5 bases and J dropped 5; count of bases not matched to a gene: 14.

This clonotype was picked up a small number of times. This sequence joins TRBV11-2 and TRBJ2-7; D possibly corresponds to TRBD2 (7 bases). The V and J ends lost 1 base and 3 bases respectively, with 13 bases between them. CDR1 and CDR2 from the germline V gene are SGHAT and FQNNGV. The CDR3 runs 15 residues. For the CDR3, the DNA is TGTGCCAGCAGCTTAGGGGCGGGGGCGGACTACGAGCAGTACTTC. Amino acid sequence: CASSLGAGADYEQYF. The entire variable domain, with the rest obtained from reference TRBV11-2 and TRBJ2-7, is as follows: EAGVAQSPRYKIIEKRQSVAFWCNPISGHATLYWYQQILGQGPKLLIQFQNNGVVDDSQLPKDRFSAERLKGVDSTLKIQPAKLEDSAVYLCASSLGAGADYEQYFGPGTRLTVT.

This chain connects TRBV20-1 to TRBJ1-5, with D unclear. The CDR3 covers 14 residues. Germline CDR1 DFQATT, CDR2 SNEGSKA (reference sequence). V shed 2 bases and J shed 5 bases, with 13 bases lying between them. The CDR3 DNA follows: TGCAGTGCTAGACTTCGGGGTTGGGATCAGCCCCAGCATTTT. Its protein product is CSARLRGWDQPQHF.

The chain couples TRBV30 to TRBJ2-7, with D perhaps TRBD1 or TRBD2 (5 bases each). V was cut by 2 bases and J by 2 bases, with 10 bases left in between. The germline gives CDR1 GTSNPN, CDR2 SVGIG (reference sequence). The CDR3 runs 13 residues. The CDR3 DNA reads TGTGCCTGGAGTAGAGGGGTGACCTACGAGCAGTACTTC. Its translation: CAWSRGVTYEQYF.

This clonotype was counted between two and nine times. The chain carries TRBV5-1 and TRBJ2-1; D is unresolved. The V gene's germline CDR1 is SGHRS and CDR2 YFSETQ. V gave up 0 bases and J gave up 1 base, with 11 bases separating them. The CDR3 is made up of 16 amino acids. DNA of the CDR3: TGCGCCAGCAGCTTGGTCCTGACAAATTCCTACAATGAGCAGTTCTTC. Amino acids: CASSLVLTNSYNEQFF.

The CDR3 is CASSRRGSGANVLTF. Here the CDR3 DNA reads TGTGCCAGCAGTCGCAGAGGCTCTGGGGCCAACGTCCTGACTTTC. The chain uses TRBV12-3 or TRBV12-4 and TRBJ2-6; D call uncertain. V lost 5 bases, J lost 0 bases, and 8 bases lay in between. The CDR3 extends over 15 amino acids.

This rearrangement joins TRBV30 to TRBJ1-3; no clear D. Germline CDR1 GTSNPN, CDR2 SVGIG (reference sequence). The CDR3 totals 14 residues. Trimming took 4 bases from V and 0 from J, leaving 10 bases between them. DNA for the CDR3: TGTGCCTGGACGGCCGGCCGCTCTGGAAACACCATATATTTT. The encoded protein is CAWTAGRSGNTIYF. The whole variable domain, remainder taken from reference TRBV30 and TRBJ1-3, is SQTIHQWPATLVQPVGSPLSLECTVEGTSNPNLYWYRQAAGRGLQLLFYSVGIGQISSEVPQNLSASRPQDRQFILSSKKLLLSDSGFYLCAWTAGRSGNTIYFGEGSWLTVV.

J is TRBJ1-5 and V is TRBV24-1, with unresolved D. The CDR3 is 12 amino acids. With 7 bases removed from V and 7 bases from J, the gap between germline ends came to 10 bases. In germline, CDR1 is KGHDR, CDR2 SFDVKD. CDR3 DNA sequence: TGTGCCACCAGCACCCCGGGCCAGCCCCAGCATTTT. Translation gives CATSTPGQPQHF.

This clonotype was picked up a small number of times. CDR3 sequence: CSARDGEKLFF. In DNA, the CDR3 is TGCAGTGCTAGAGATGGTGAAAAACTGTTTTTT. The chain is built from TRBV20-1 and TRBJ1-4, with D unclear. V was clipped by 0 bases and J by 7 bases, with 3 bases between them. This CDR3 region has 11 residues. Germline V lookup: CDR1 DFQATT, CDR2 SNEGSKA (reference sequence).

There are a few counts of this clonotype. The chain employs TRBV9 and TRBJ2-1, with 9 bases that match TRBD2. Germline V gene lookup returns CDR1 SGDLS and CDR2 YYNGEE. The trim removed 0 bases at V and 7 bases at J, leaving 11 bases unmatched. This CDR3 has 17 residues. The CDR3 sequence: CASSVEGGLAGRNEQFF. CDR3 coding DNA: TGTGCCAGCAGCGTAGAAGGGGGGCTAGCGGGACGGAATGAGCAGTTCTTC.

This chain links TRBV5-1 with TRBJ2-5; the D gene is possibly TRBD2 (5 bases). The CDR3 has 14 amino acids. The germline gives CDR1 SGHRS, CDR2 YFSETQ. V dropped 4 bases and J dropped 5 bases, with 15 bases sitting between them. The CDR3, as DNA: TGCGCCAGCAGCGACTCGCTAGCTGGGGAGACCCAGTACTTC. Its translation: CASSDSLAGETQYF.

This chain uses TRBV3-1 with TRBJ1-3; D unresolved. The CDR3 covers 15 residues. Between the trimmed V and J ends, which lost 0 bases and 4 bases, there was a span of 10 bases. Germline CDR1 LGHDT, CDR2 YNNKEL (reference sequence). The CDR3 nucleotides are TGTGCCAGCAGCCAAGAGGGAGGGTACGGAAACACCATATATTTT. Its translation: CASSQEGGYGNTIYF.

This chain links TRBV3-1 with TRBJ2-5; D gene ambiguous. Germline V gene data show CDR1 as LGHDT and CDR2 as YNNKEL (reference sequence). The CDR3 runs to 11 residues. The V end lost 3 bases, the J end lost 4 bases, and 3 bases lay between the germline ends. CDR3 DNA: TGTGCCAGCAGCCAGATAGAGACCCAGTACTTC. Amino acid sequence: CASSQIETQYF.

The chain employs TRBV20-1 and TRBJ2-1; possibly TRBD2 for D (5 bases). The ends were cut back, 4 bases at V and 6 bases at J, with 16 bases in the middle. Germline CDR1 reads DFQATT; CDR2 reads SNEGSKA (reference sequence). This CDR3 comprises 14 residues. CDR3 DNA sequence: TGCAGTGCTATTCAGGCGGCGGGTGGCAATGAGCAGTTCTTC. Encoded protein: CSAIQAAGGNEQFF.

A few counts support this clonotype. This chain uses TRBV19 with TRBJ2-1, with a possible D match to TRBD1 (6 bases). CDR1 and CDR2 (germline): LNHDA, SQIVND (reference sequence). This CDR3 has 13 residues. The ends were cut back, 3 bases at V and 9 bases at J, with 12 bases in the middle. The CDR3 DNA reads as TGTGCCAGTAGTATGCAGGGGAAAGGTGAGCAGTTCTTC. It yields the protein CASSMQGKGEQFF.

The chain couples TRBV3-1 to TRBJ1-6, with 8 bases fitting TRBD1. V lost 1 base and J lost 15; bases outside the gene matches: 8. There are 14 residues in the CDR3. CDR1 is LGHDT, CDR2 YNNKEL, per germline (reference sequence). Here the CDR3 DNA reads TGTGCCAGCAGCCAAGCAAGACAGGGGCCTCTCCTCCACTTT. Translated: CASSQARQGPLLHF.

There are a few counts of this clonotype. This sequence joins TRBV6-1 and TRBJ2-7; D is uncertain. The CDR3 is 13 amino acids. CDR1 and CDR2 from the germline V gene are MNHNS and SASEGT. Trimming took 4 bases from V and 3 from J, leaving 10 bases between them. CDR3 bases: TGTGCCAGCAGTGTGGCGGAGATCTACGAGCAGTACTTC. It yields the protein CASSVAEIYEQYF.